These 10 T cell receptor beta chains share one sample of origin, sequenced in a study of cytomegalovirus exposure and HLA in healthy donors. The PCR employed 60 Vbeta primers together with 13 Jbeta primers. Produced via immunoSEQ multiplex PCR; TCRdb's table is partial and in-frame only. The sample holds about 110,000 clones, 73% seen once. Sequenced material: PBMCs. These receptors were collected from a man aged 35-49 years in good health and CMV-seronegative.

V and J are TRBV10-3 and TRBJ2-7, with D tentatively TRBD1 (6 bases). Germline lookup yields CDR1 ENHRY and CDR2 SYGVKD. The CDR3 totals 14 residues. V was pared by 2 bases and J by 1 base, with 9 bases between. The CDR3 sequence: CAISEKGESYEQYF. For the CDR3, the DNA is TGTGCCATCAGTGAGAAGGGGGAATCCTACGAGCAGTACTTC.

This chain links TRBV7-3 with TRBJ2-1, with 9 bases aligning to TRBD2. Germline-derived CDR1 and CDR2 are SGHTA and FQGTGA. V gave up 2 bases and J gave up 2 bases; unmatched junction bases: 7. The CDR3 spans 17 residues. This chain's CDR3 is CASSLYASGGTYNEQFF. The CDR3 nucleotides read TGTGCCAGCAGCTTATATGCCAGCGGGGGGACCTACAATGAGCAGTTCTTC.

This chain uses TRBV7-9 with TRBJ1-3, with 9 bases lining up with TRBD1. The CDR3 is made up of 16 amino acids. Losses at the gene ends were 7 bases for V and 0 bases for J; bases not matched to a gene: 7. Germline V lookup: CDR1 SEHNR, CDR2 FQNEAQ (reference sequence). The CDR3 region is CASNIGTGFSGNTIYF. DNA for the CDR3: TGTGCCAGCAATATTGGGACAGGGTTCTCTGGAAACACCATATATTTT.

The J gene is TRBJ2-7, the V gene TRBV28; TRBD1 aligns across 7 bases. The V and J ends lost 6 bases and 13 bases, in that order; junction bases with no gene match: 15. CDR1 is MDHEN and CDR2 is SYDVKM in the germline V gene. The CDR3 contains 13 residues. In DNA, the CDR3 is TGTGCCAGCAGCCCAAACGACAGGGCGGTTCTCTACTTC. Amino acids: CASSPNDRAVLYF.

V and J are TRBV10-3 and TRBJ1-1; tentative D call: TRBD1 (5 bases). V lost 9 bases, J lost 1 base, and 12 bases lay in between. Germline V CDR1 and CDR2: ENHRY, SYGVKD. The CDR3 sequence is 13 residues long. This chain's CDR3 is CAILGARNTEAFF. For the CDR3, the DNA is TGTGCCATTCTAGGGGCTAGGAACACTGAAGCTTTCTTT.

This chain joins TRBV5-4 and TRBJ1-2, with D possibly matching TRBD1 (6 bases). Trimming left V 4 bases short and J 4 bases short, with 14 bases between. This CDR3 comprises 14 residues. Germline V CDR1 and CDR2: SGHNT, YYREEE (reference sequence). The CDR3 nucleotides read TGTGCCAGCAGCCCCCCGGACAGATCCTATGGCTACACCTTC. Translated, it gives CASSPPDRSYGYTF.

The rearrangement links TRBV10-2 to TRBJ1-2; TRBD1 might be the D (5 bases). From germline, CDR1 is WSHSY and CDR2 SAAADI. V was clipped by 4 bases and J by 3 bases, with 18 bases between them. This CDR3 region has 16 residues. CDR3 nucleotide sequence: TGCGCCAGCAGTGGGCTGGGGATGGGGGGTCACTATGGCTACACCTTC. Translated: CASSGLGMGGHYGYTF.

CDR3 sequence reads: CASSQEGPGGPETQYF. CDR3 in DNA: TGTGCCAGCAGCCAAGAAGGGCCGGGGGGGCCAGAGACCCAGTACTTC. The chain combines TRBV7-2 with TRBJ2-5; 8 bases map to TRBD2. Trimming at V came to 5 bases and at J to 4 bases, leaving 12 bases not matched to a gene. Per the germline V gene, CDR1 is SGHTA and CDR2 is FQGNSA. The CDR3 extends over 16 amino acids. Full variable domain (remainder filled in from reference TRBV7-2 and TRBJ2-5): GAGVSQSPSNKVTEKGKDVELRCDPISGHTALYWYRQSLGQGLEFLIYFQGNSAPDKSGLPSDRFSAERTGGSVSTLTIQRTQQEDSAVYLCASSQEGPGGPETQYFGPGTRLLVL.

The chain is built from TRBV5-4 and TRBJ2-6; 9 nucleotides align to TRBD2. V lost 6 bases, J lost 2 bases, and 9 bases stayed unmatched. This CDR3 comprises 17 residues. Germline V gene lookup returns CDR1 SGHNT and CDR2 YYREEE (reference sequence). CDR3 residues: CASTTSASGAGANVLTF. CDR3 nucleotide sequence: TGTGCCAGCACCACTTCGGCTAGCGGGGCTGGGGCCAACGTCCTGACTTTC. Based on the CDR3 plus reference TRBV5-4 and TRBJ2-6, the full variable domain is ETGVTQSPTHLIKTRGQQVTLRCSSQSGHNTVSWYQQALGQGPQFIFQYYREEENGRGNFPPRFSGLQFPNYSSELNVNALELDDSALYLCASTTSASGAGANVLTFGAGSRLTVL.

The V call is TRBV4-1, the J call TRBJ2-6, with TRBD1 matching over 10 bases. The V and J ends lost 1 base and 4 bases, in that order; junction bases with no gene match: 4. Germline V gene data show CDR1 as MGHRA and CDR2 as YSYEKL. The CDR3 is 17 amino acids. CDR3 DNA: TGCGCCAGCAGCCAAGCGGGGACAGGGGTAGGGGCCAACGTCCTGACTTTC. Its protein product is CASSQAGTGVGANVLTF.